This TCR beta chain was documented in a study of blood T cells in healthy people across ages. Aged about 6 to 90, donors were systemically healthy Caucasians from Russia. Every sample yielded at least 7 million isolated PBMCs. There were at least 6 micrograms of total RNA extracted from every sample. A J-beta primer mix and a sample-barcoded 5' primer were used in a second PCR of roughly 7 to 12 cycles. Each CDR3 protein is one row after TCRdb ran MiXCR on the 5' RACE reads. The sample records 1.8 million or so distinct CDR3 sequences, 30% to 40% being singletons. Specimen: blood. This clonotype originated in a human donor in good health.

The CDR3 coding sequence is TGCAGCGTTGAAGGGGTTCCGAACTCTGGAAACACCATATATTTT. Its protein product is CSVEGVPNSGNTIYF. J is TRBJ1-3 and V is TRBV29-1; D is unclear. Trimming removed 1 base from V and 0 bases from J, with 10 bases in between. Per germline, CDR1 SQVTM and CDR2 ANQGSEA. The CDR3 is 15 residues long.